Listed below are T cell receptor beta chains from one sample, sequenced in a study of cytomegalovirus exposure and HLA in healthy donors. Clones were read by immunoSEQ multiplex PCR, and TCRdb kept only the in-frame ones, dropping some. Among roughly 150,000 clones listed, almost 80% were seen once. Sequenced input: PBMCs. These receptors all come from a male donor in good health and CMV-seronegative. Each CDR3 is given with its conserved first and last residue. The D gene is left open where the match is weak. Rows give clone size only sometimes, using once, few, many, or a class for an expanded clone.

J: TRBJ2-7
size: few
V: TRBV4-1
D: .
DNA: TGCGCCAGCAGCCAAGGGACAAGGGACTCCTACGAGCAGTACTTC
CDR3: CASSQGTRDSYEQYF

J: TRBJ2-2
size: .
V: TRBV29-1
D: .
DNA: TGCAGCGTAATCCAGGGCTCGGGCACCGGGGAGCTGTTTTTT
CDR3: CSVIQGSGTGELFF

J: TRBJ2-5
size: once
V: TRBV7-6
D: .
DNA: TGTGCCAGCACCCAAACGGCCGGGGAGACCCAGTACTTC
CDR3: CASTQTAGETQYF

J: TRBJ1-4
size: .
V: TRBV27
D: .
DNA: TGTGCCAGCAGTTTGGGCGGGCGGACGGGGGAAAAACTGTTTTTT
CDR3: CASSLGGRTGEKLFF

J: TRBJ2-2
size: .
V: TRBV9
D: TRBD2
DNA: TGTGCCAGCAGTCCCAGCGGGGCTAACACCGGGGAGCTGTTTTTT
CDR3: CASSPSGANTGELFF

J: TRBJ2-3
size: .
V: TRBV6-1
D: .
DNA: TGTGCCAGCAAGGAGGGGTACACAGATACGCAGTATTTT
CDR3: CASKEGYTDTQYF

J: TRBJ1-3
size: few
V: TRBV7-2
D: .
DNA: TGTGCCAGCAGCCCCGAGCGGGGAGGCGCTGGAAACACCATATATTTT
CDR3: CASSPERGGAGNTIYF

J: TRBJ2-5
size: .
V: TRBV2
D: .
DNA: TGTGCCAGCAAAGCGGACCAAGAGACCCAGTACTTC
CDR3: CASKADQETQYF

J: TRBJ1-2
size: .
V: TRBV6-1
D: .
DNA: TGTGCCAGCAGTGATGACACTCCCACCTTC
CDR3: CASSDDTPTF

J: TRBJ2-5
size: few
V: TRBV18
D: TRBD2
DNA: TGTGCCAGCTCACCAGAAGGACTAGCGGGGGAGACCCAGTACTTC
CDR3: CASSPEGLAGETQYF

J: TRBJ2-3
size: .
V: TRBV10-2
D: TRBD2
DNA: TGCGCCAGCAGTGAACTAGCGGGAGGACAGGATACGCAGTATTTT
CDR3: CASSELAGGQDTQYF

J: TRBJ2-7
size: .
V: TRBV6-5
D: .
DNA: TGTGCCAGCAGTTACTCGAACAGGAGAGAGCAGTACTTC
CDR3: CASSYSNRREQYF

J: TRBJ2-5
size: .
V: TRBV27
D: .
DNA: TGTGCCAGCAGTTTTGACGAACGCAGGGAGACCCAGTACTTC
CDR3: CASSFDERRETQYF

J: TRBJ1-2
size: few
V: TRBV29-1
D: TRBD1
DNA: TGCAGCGTCGGACAGGGGGCCGATGGCTACACCTTC
CDR3: CSVGQGADGYTF

J: TRBJ2-5
size: .
V: TRBV4-2
D: TRBD2
DNA: TGTGCCAGCAGCCGGTTGGCTAGCGGCCAAGAGACCCAGTACTTC
CDR3: CASSRLASGQETQYF

J: TRBJ1-4
size: few
V: TRBV4-3
D: .
DNA: TGCGCCAGCAGCCAAGATCGGTTCGGGGAGACACATGTAAATGAAAAACTGTTTTTT
CDR3: CASSQDRFGETHVNEKLFF

J: TRBJ1-5
size: .
V: TRBV19
D: TRBD1
DNA: TGTGCCAGTAGAGGACAGGGATGGACTCAGCCCCAGCATTTT
CDR3: CASRGQGWTQPQHF

J: TRBJ1-3
size: .
V: TRBV5-4
D: .
DNA: TGTGCCAGCAGCCCGGGGGGGGCCGGTGGAAACACCATATATTTT
CDR3: CASSPGGAGGNTIYF

J: TRBJ1-6
size: .
V: TRBV7-2
D: .
DNA: TGTGCCAGCAGCTTAGCGACCGGGGGTACGTCACCCCTCCACTTT
CDR3: CASSLATGGTSPLHF

J: TRBJ1-1
size: .
V: TRBV19
D: .
DNA: TGTGTCAGTAGCCCGAGGGAGCGAGGGACTGAAGCTTTCTTT
CDR3: CVSSPRERGTEAFF

J: TRBJ2-1
size: .
V: TRBV28
D: .
DNA: TGTGCCAGCAGTTTACCTTACAATGAGCAGTTCTTC
CDR3: CASSLPYNEQFF

J: TRBJ2-1
size: few
V: TRBV27
D: TRBD2
DNA: TGTGCCAGCAGTTTATCGATTCAGCGGGAGAGAAGAAAATACAATGAGCAGTTCTTC
CDR3: CASSLSIQRERRKYNEQFF

J: TRBJ1-5
size: .
V: TRBV12-5
D: .
DNA: TGTGCTAGTGGTTTGGAAACGGGTCAGCCCCAGCATTTT
CDR3: CASGLETGQPQHF

J: TRBJ1-1
size: .
V: TRBV5-4
D: .
DNA: TGTGCCAGCAGCCCGCAGGTCATGAACACTGAAGCTTTCTTT
CDR3: CASSPQVMNTEAFF

J: TRBJ1-5
size: .
V: TRBV18
D: .
DNA: TGTGCCAGCTCGGGACAAGATACTGTTCAGCCCCAGCATTTT
CDR3: CASSGQDTVQPQHF

J: TRBJ2-5
size: .
V: TRBV5-4
D: TRBD1
DNA: TGTGCCAGCAGCTCCATGACAGGGGGAAGCCAAGAGACCCAGTACTTC
CDR3: CASSSMTGGSQETQYF

J: TRBJ1-4
size: few
V: TRBV19
D: TRBD1
DNA: TGTGCCAGTAGGGACAGGGCGAGCGAAAAACTGTTTTTT
CDR3: CASRDRASEKLFF

J: TRBJ1-1
size: .
V: TRBV11-3
D: .
DNA: TGTGCCAGCAGCTCAGGTGGGAACACTGAAGCTTTCTTT
CDR3: CASSSGGNTEAFF

J: TRBJ2-2
size: .
V: TRBV7-2
D: TRBD2
DNA: TGTGCCAGCAGCCTACTAGCGGGAGTTGTAACCGGGGAGCTGTTTTTT
CDR3: CASSLLAGVVTGELFF

J: TRBJ2-5
size: .
V: TRBV6-5
D: .
DNA: TGTGCCAGCAGTTACAGGGGCGGCGAGACCCAGTACTTC
CDR3: CASSYRGGETQYF

J: TRBJ1-6
size: once
V: TRBV6-1
D: .
DNA: TGTGCCAGCGCCCGGGCCCCGGGGGAGAATTCACCCCTCCACTTT
CDR3: CASARAPGENSPLHF

J: TRBJ1-5
size: once
V: TRBV28
D: TRBD1
DNA: TGTGCCAGCAGTTCAACCGGGACAGGGGCTCAGCCCCAGCATTTT
CDR3: CASSSTGTGAQPQHF

J: TRBJ2-3
size: .
V: TRBV7-6
D: TRBD2
DNA: TGTGCCAGCAGCTTAGAGGGAGGACTAGCGGGGAGCACAGATACGCAGTATTTT
CDR3: CASSLEGGLAGSTDTQYF

J: TRBJ2-1
size: .
V: TRBV7-3
D: .
DNA: TGTGCCAGCAGTTCGGACATTAGTACTGAGCAGTTCTTC
CDR3: CASSSDISTEQFF

J: TRBJ2-1
size: .
V: TRBV5-1
D: TRBD1
DNA: TGCGCCAGCAGCTTCGGACAGGCCTCCTACAATGAGCAGTTCTTC
CDR3: CASSFGQASYNEQFF

J: TRBJ1-1
size: once
V: TRBV7-9
D: .
DNA: TGTGCCAGCAGCCGCGGGACCACTGAAGCTTTCTTT
CDR3: CASSRGTTEAFF

J: TRBJ1-1
size: .
V: TRBV30
D: .
DNA: TGTGCCTGGAGTGTTACAGTAGGGAGGAACACTGAAGCTTTCTTT
CDR3: CAWSVTVGRNTEAFF

J: TRBJ2-1
size: .
V: TRBV7-8
D: .
DNA: TGTGCCAGCAGCTTTAGCGGAGGATACAATGAGCAGTTCTTC
CDR3: CASSFSGGYNEQFF

J: TRBJ2-7
size: once
V: TRBV9
D: .
DNA: TGTGCCAGCAGCGTAGCGCAGGGAGGTTACGAGCAGTACTTC
CDR3: CASSVAQGGYEQYF

J: TRBJ1-2
size: .
V: TRBV5-6
D: TRBD1
DNA: TGTGCCAGCAGCCCCGACAGGGACTATGGCTACACCTTC
CDR3: CASSPDRDYGYTF

J: TRBJ2-2
size: once
V: TRBV7-8
D: TRBD2
DNA: TGTGCCAGCAGCTTAGTAGCGGGAGCCACCGGGGAGCTGTTTTTT
CDR3: CASSLVAGATGELFF